The 8 T cell receptor beta chains in this list originate from one sample, sequenced in a study of cytotoxic CD8 clonotypes in ibrutinib-treated CLL. Profiling relied on immunoSEQ multiplex PCR, and the TCRdb table lists in-frame clones only, not all of them. Seen here are approximately 190,000 clones, approximately 79% observed once, and the top ten hold 9.5% to 12%. This sample comprised PBMCs, obtained after 12 months of ibrutinib treatment. These receptors all come from a human donor with chronic lymphocytic leukemia.

The V and J genes are TRBV5-1 and TRBJ2-5, with TRBD2 identical over 7 bases. The CDR3 consists of 15 residues. V was clipped by 4 bases and J by 7 bases; unmatched bases: 13. Germline values: CDR1 SGHRS, CDR2 YFSETQ. The CDR3 is CASSVTSTTLGTQYF. The DNA of the CDR3 is TGCGCCAGCAGCGTGACTAGCACCACCTTAGGGACCCAGTACTTC.

This clone was found once. This chain uses TRBV6-5 with TRBJ2-5; 8 bases are a match to TRBD1. The V segment lost 4 bases and the J segment 5 bases; nucleotides outside the gene matches: 9. The V gene's germline CDR1 is MNHEY and CDR2 SVGAGI. This CDR3 spans 15 amino acids. The CDR3, as DNA: TGTGCCAGCAGTTCTGGCAGGGGGCGCTTGGAGACCCAGTACTTC. Protein: CASSSGRGRLETQYF.

The CDR3 DNA reads as TGTGCCAGTAGTCCCGATCTGGGCATTCAGTACTTC. This encodes CASSPDLGIQYF. J is TRBJ2-4 and V is TRBV19; D unclear. V gave up 5 bases and J gave up 9 bases, with 11 bases separating them. There are 12 residues in the CDR3. Germline loops: CDR1 LNHDA, CDR2 SQIVND (reference sequence).

The V call is TRBV10-3, the J call TRBJ2-3, with D unresolved. CDR3 length: 14 amino acids. CDR1 and CDR2 (germline): ENHRY, SYGVKD. V lost 4 bases and J lost 4, with 12 bases in between. The CDR3 sequence is CAISAEMVADTQYF. The CDR3 coding sequence is TGTGCCATCAGTGCAGAGATGGTTGCAGATACGCAGTATTTT.

This chain connects TRBV2 to TRBJ1-5; D unclear. The length of the CDR3 is 12 residues. With 7 bases removed from V and 6 bases from J, the gap between germline ends came to 10 bases. CDR1 is SNHLY and CDR2 is FYNNEI in the germline V gene. CDR3 loop: CASTQEGQPQHF. CDR3 coding DNA: TGTGCCAGCACGCAGGAAGGTCAGCCCCAGCATTTT.

This clone was seen a handful of times. The chain recombines TRBV7-9 with TRBJ2-2, with D unclear. CDR3 size: 13 residues. Looked up from germline, CDR1 is SEHNR and CDR2 is FQNEAQ (reference sequence). Trimming took off 3 bases at V and 7 bases at J, with 9 bases between the two ends. The CDR3: CASSFSSDGELFF. For the CDR3, the DNA is TGTGCCAGCAGCTTCTCAAGCGACGGGGAGCTGTTTTTT.

The count of this clone is one. This chain uses TRBV2 with TRBJ1-1; TRBD1 matches at 7 bases. V lost 8 bases, J lost 6 bases, and 6 bases stayed unmatched. From germline, CDR1 is SNHLY and CDR2 FYNNEI. CDR3 size: 12 residues. Written as DNA, the CDR3 is TGTGCCAGCGTAGGGGGCGGGTCTGAAGCTTTCTTT. It codes for CASVGGGSEAFF.

The chain recombines TRBV13 with TRBJ1-1; D not certain. The CDR3 is 15 residues long. Looked up from germline, CDR1 is PRHDT and CDR2 is FYEKMQ (reference sequence). V was trimmed by 2 bases and J by 0 bases, leaving 10 bases between them. In DNA, the CDR3 is TGTGCCAGCAGCTTAAGGGTATTGATGAACACTGAAGCTTTCTTT. Encoded protein: CASSLRVLMNTEAFF.